A selection of T cell receptor beta chains follows, all from one sample in a study of CD8 T cell repertoires and HIV-1 epitope variants. Their recognized antigens are unknown. The assay was immunoSEQ multiplex PCR, and TCRdb's table has in-frame clones only and misses some. Altogether 5,000 or so clones are present, roughly two thirds being singletons, with the ten largest covering 43%. The material sequenced was cultured CD8+ T cells derived from PBMCs. Receptors originate from a male donor with HIV. Each CDR3 is given with its conserved first and last residue. Fields, in order: V gene, J gene, CDR3 protein.

V gene: TRBV5-6; J gene: TRBJ1-2; CDR3 protein: CASSLGFQDVGDYGYTF
V gene: TRBV7-9; J gene: TRBJ2-7; CDR3 protein: CASSSPFDYEQYF
V gene: TRBV10-3; J gene: TRBJ2-3; CDR3 protein: CAISDLFSGREESTDTQYF
V gene: TRBV5-4; J gene: TRBJ2-5; CDR3 protein: CASWDTQETQYF
V gene: TRBV12-5; J gene: TRBJ2-1; CDR3 protein: CASATEGTGALYNEQFF
V gene: TRBV6-1; J gene: TRBJ1-1; CDR3 protein: CASSETNRLGFF
V gene: TRBV19; J gene: TRBJ1-4; CDR3 protein: CASSTQTDRTMREKLFF
V gene: TRBV27; J gene: TRBJ2-7; CDR3 protein: CASSLRPETYEQYF
V gene: TRBV28; J gene: TRBJ2-1; CDR3 protein: CASSRGSGDGFF
V gene: TRBV25-1; J gene: TRBJ1-2; CDR3 protein: CASSDPTEDYGYTF
V gene: TRBV5-4; J gene: TRBJ2-6; CDR3 protein: CASGGGTRNSGANVLTF
V gene: TRBV25-1; J gene: TRBJ2-1; CDR3 protein: CASMTSGLDEQFF
V gene: TRBV7-3; J gene: TRBJ2-1; CDR3 protein: CASSPGQYNEQFF
V gene: TRBV7-9; J gene: TRBJ2-5; CDR3 protein: CASSAEETQYF
V gene: TRBV2; J gene: TRBJ1-4; CDR3 protein: CASSMGSQRRDEKLFF
V gene: TRBV9; J gene: TRBJ1-1; CDR3 protein: CASSPPRAGGQAFF
V gene: TRBV5-1; J gene: TRBJ2-1; CDR3 protein: CASSLGRGDPKYNEQFF
V gene: TRBV9; J gene: TRBJ1-5; CDR3 protein: CASNVAGADNQPQHF
V gene: TRBV5-6; J gene: TRBJ1-4; CDR3 protein: CASSPRTEKLFF
V gene: TRBV27; J gene: TRBJ1-2; CDR3 protein: CASSLTLTTSYGYTF
V gene: TRBV9; J gene: TRBJ2-4; CDR3 protein: CASSAIGQGENIQYF
V gene: TRBV28; J gene: TRBJ1-1; CDR3 protein: CASSLLGSGEAFF
V gene: TRBV4-2; J gene: TRBJ2-3; CDR3 protein: CASRNLSGGTDTQYF
V gene: TRBV6-1; J gene: TRBJ2-3; CDR3 protein: CASSEFFLPDTQYF
V gene: TRBV6-6; J gene: TRBJ1-5; CDR3 protein: CASSYTHQPQHF
V gene: TRBV30; J gene: TRBJ2-2; CDR3 protein: CAWRVDTGELFF
V gene: TRBV28; J gene: TRBJ2-7; CDR3 protein: CASSQSTGQKFYEQYF
V gene: TRBV2; J gene: TRBJ1-4; CDR3 protein: CASSEGRANEKLFF
V gene: TRBV29-1; J gene: TRBJ2-1; CDR3 protein: CSVVRPSYNEQFF
V gene: TRBV5-1; J gene: TRBJ2-7; CDR3 protein: CASSLAGEQYF
V gene: TRBV27; J gene: TRBJ2-3; CDR3 protein: CASSLSITDYTSTDTQYF
V gene: TRBV7-4; J gene: TRBJ2-7; CDR3 protein: CASATGDEQYF
V gene: TRBV9; J gene: TRBJ2-7; CDR3 protein: CASSGRPGERFSYEQYF
V gene: TRBV4-1; J gene: TRBJ2-5; CDR3 protein: CASSSPTDGETQYF
V gene: TRBV7-6; J gene: TRBJ2-5; CDR3 protein: CASSLGGSAEETQYF
V gene: TRBV5-4; J gene: TRBJ2-1; CDR3 protein: CASSRQESSYNEQFF
V gene: TRBV7-2; J gene: TRBJ1-5; CDR3 protein: CASSSGGLRSNQPQHF
V gene: TRBV10-3; J gene: TRBJ1-1; CDR3 protein: CAIHGGGNTEAFF
V gene: TRBV4-3; J gene: TRBJ1-2; CDR3 protein: CASSQDGGTGGYGYTF
V gene: TRBV11-1; J gene: TRBJ2-1; CDR3 protein: CASSLMQGIEYNEQFF
V gene: TRBV5-6; J gene: TRBJ1-1; CDR3 protein: CASSLGESVPEAFF
V gene: TRBV7-2; J gene: TRBJ2-3; CDR3 protein: CASSPGQGNTDTQYF
V gene: TRBV28; J gene: TRBJ1-5; CDR3 protein: CASSEGTGNQPQHF
V gene: TRBV5-4; J gene: TRBJ2-2; CDR3 protein: CASSYNRGSGELFF
V gene: TRBV6-6; J gene: TRBJ2-7; CDR3 protein: CASSSDVSAYEQYF
V gene: TRBV6-5; J gene: TRBJ2-7; CDR3 protein: CASSYRTGSYEQYF
V gene: TRBV28; J gene: TRBJ2-3; CDR3 protein: CASSPGAGATDTQYF
V gene: TRBV14; J gene: TRBJ2-7; CDR3 protein: CASSQDLYEQYF
V gene: TRBV5-1; J gene: TRBJ1-1; CDR3 protein: CASSPLEGTEAFF
V gene: TRBV7-9; J gene: TRBJ2-1; CDR3 protein: CASSLATSGRSFYSEQFF
V gene: TRBV28; J gene: TRBJ2-1; CDR3 protein: CASSLNSGGTYNEQFF
V gene: TRBV9; J gene: TRBJ2-5; CDR3 protein: CASSVVDSQETQYF
V gene: TRBV7-9; J gene: TRBJ1-6; CDR3 protein: CASSLNSPLHF